The clone carrying this TCR beta chain appeared a single time. These data belong to a study of control samples from healthy donors and cancer patients. Germline lookup yields CDR1 LNHDA and CDR2 SQIVND (reference sequence). The CDR3 runs 15 residues. Deletions cut 3 bases from V and 0 bases from J, with 8 bases between. Using immunoSEQ multiplex PCR, the repertoire was profiled, and TCRdb retains in-frame clones only, with some absent. The sample lists 130,000 or so clones; about 88% were seen once. The sequence was collected from a man aged 50 or older in good health. Material for sequencing was blood. The chain has TRBV19 and TRBJ1-4, with D possibly matching TRBD1 (5 bases). CDR3 amino acids: CASSMGVATNEKLFF. The CDR3, as DNA: TGTGCCAGTAGTATGGGGGTCGCAACTAATGAAAAACTGTTTTTT.